The next 25 T cell receptor beta chains were all read from a single sample in a study of blood T cell repertoires in COVID-19. Measured with immunoSEQ multiplex PCR; TCRdb has only the in-frame clones, and not every one. The data contain 100,000 to 150,000 clones, more than 85% of them singletons. Sequenced sample: peripheral blood. Receptor source: a man aged 50 to 60 with COVID-19, enrolled during active disease.

This chain joins TRBV30 and TRBJ1-2; 9 nucleotides match TRBD1. Looked up from germline, CDR1 is GTSNPN and CDR2 is SVGIG (reference sequence). V was clipped by 1 base and J by 8 bases; unmatched bases: 5. The CDR3 totals 13 residues. CDR3 bases: TGTGCCTGGAGTGAAGGGACAGGGAAAGGCTACACCTTC. It is translated as CAWSEGTGKGYTF.

The chain carries TRBV12-5 and TRBJ2-3, with 7 nucleotides matching TRBD2. The CDR3 has 16 amino acids. V lost 3 bases, J lost 2 bases, and 8 bases stayed unmatched. CDR1 is LGHNT and CDR2 is FRNRAP in the germline V gene. In DNA form, the CDR3 reads TGTGCTAGTGGTTTCAGTGGGAGGGGACTCACAGATACGCAGTATTTT. Its protein is CASGFSGRGLTDTQYF.

CDR3 residues: CAISLDSNYGYTF. For the CDR3, the DNA is TGTGCCATCAGCCTGGACAGTAACTATGGCTACACCTTC. The V gene is TRBV10-3, the J gene TRBJ1-2, with D possibly being TRBD1 (6 bases). Trimming took 6 bases from V and 1 from J, leaving 9 bases between them. The CDR3 spans 13 residues. The germline CDR1 and CDR2 sequences are ENHRY and SYGVKD.

The chain uses TRBV4-2 and TRBJ2-3; D remains unclear. Germline CDR1 and CDR2: LGHNA and YNFKEQ. The V end was cut by 0 bases, the J end by 5 bases, with 12 bases between. This CDR3 is built from 15 residues. The CDR3 DNA follows: TGTGCCAGCAGCCAAGAGCGCCGTGAGGTAGATACGCAGTATTTT. Amino acids: CASSQERREVDTQYF.

The chain uses TRBV7-9 and TRBJ2-1; D might be TRBD1 (5 bases). V lost 1 base, J lost 2 bases, and 9 bases lay in between. Germline CDR1 SEHNR, CDR2 FQNEAQ (reference sequence). CDR3 length: 15 residues. In DNA form, the CDR3 reads TGTGCCAGCAGCTTAGTGGGGCAACCCTACAATGAGCAGTTCTTC. It codes for CASSLVGQPYNEQFF.

The rearrangement links TRBV10-3 to TRBJ2-7, with TRBD1 identical over 7 bases. After removal of 7 bases from V and 3 bases from J, the junction contained 15 bases not matched to a gene. The germline V gene encodes CDR1 ENHRY and CDR2 SYGVKD. The CDR3 length is 16 residues. CDR3 loop: CAINKNPGQINYEQYF. CDR3 bases: TGTGCCATCAACAAGAACCCGGGACAGATAAACTACGAGCAGTACTTC.

The rearrangement joins TRBV9 to TRBJ2-3; 7 bases fit TRBD2. Germline trimming cut 4 bases from V and 3 bases from J; bases unmatched to any gene: 11. Germline V gene lookup returns CDR1 SGDLS and CDR2 YYNGEE. This CDR3 spans 16 amino acids. This CDR3 reads CASSHPKAGATDTQYF. The DNA for the CDR3 is TGTGCCAGCAGCCACCCCAAGGCGGGAGCGACAGATACGCAGTATTTT.

The table lists this clone with a count of one. The rearrangement links TRBV11-2 to TRBJ2-7; D is possibly TRBD1 (6 bases). The germline CDR1 and CDR2 sequences are SGHAT and FQNNGV. The CDR3 length is 16 residues. Trimming left V 4 bases short and J 5 bases short, with 21 bases between. The DNA of the CDR3 is TGTGCCAGCAGCTCACCATTCCGAACAGGGCGGCACGAGCAGTACGTC. Translated, it gives CASSSPFRTGRHEQYV.

This rearrangement joins TRBV25-1 to TRBJ2-2, with D possibly matching TRBD1 (6 bases). The ends were cut back, 8 bases at V and 3 bases at J, with 13 bases in the middle. Germline CDR1 reads MGHDK; CDR2 reads SYGVNS. The CDR3 runs to 14 residues. The CDR3 DNA reads TGTGCCAGCCAGGGGTTGGGGGACACCGGGGAGCTGTTTTTT. This gives the protein CASQGLGDTGELFF.

Only one count was recorded for this clone. V is TRBV6-2 or TRBV6-3 and J is TRBJ2-3; 10 bases agree with TRBD2. V was clipped by 5 bases and J by 2 bases; unmatched bases: 4. The CDR3 loop spans 15 amino acids. Germline V gene sequence: CDR1 MNHEY, CDR2 SVGEGT. The CDR3 protein is CASSGGTSVTDTQYF. The CDR3 DNA follows: TGTGCCAGCAGTGGAGGGACTAGCGTCACAGATACGCAGTATTTT.

The chain carries TRBV5-4 and TRBJ2-7; D perhaps matches TRBD2 (5 bases). Germline V gene sequence: CDR1 SGHNT, CDR2 YYREEE (reference sequence). V dropped 2 bases and J dropped 3 bases, with 15 bases sitting between them. This CDR3 has 15 residues. In DNA, the CDR3 is TGTGCCAGCAGCTTATTTCCAGCGGAGGACTACGAGCAGTACGTC. Amino acids: CASSLFPAEDYEQYV.

The chain joins TRBV7-2 to TRBJ2-5, with 8 bases that match TRBD1. Germline V lookup: CDR1 SGHTA, CDR2 FQGNSA. This CDR3 spans 19 amino acids. Trimming cost V 5 bases and J 5 bases; bases outside gene matches: 22. The CDR3 is CASSPRGPRASRFGETQYF. As DNA, the CDR3 is TGTGCCAGCAGCCCCAGGGGGCCGCGGGCTAGCCGGTTTGGTGAGACCCAGTACTTC.

The CDR3, as DNA: TGTGCCAGCAGCTTAGACGGGGGACTAGTTAATGAGCAGTTCTTC. It translates to CASSLDGGLVNEQFF. This chain connects TRBV7-2 to TRBJ2-1; TRBD2 agrees at 8 bases. This CDR3 contains 15 residues. Per germline, CDR1 SGHTA and CDR2 FQGNSA. The junction had 6 bases not matched to a gene; V was cut back by 1 base and J by 7 bases.

The chain recombines TRBV5-1 with TRBJ2-7; 9 nucleotides align to TRBD1. The germline gives CDR1 SGHRS, CDR2 YFSETQ. V trimming: 2 bases; J trimming: 0 bases; junction bases outside the gene matches: 6. This CDR3 has 16 amino acids. The chain's CDR3 is CASSFTGTGSSYEQYF. The CDR3 DNA reads TGCGCCAGCAGCTTCACCGGGACAGGGAGCTCCTACGAGCAGTACTTC.

The V gene is TRBV7-2, the J gene TRBJ2-3; TRBD2 is a possible D gene (6 bases). This CDR3 has 14 residues. Germline assignment: CDR1 SGHTA and CDR2 FQGNSA. Trimming stripped 5 bases from V and 0 bases from J, with 9 bases between. The CDR3: CASSISGSTDTQYF. CDR3 sequence (DNA): TGTGCCAGCAGCATTAGCGGAAGCACAGATACGCAGTATTTT.

V usage is TRBV18 and J usage is TRBJ2-6; D gene ambiguous. Germline CDR1 is KGHSH and CDR2 is LQKENI. CDR3 length: 15 residues. Trimming shortened V by 2 bases and J by 2 bases, and 7 bases separated the two germline ends. The CDR3 spells CASSPSSPGANVLTF. The CDR3 region has the DNA TGTGCCAGCTCACCATCATCCCCTGGGGCCAACGTCCTGACTTTC.

The rearrangement joins TRBV18 to TRBJ2-7; 10 bases are shared with TRBD2. CDR1 and CDR2 (germline): KGHSH, LQKENI. V lost 2 bases and J lost 4; bases outside the gene matches: 11. The CDR3 sequence is 17 residues long. The CDR3 loop is CASSPERRASGRYEQYF. The CDR3 DNA reads as TGTGCCAGCTCACCAGAACGCCGCGCTAGCGGGAGATACGAGCAGTACTTC.

The chain uses TRBV2 and TRBJ2-5; TRBD2 matches 10 bases. Germline-derived CDR1 and CDR2 are SNHLY and FYNNEI. Trimming cost V 7 bases and J 5 bases; bases outside gene matches: 10. This CDR3 spans 15 amino acids. The CDR3 region is CASIRHRTSGETQYF. The CDR3 DNA follows: TGTGCCAGCATCCGACACCGGACTAGCGGTGAGACCCAGTACTTC.

The rearrangement links TRBV29-1 to TRBJ2-3; D not resolved. Germline CDR1 reads SQVTM; CDR2 reads ANQGSEA. The CDR3 totals 13 residues. With 4 bases removed from V and 0 bases from J, the gap between germline ends came to 8 bases. The CDR3 reads CSVVFSSTDTQYF. In DNA form, the CDR3 reads TGCAGCGTTGTTTTTAGTAGCACAGATACGCAGTATTTT.

This clone has a single count. This chain uses TRBV4-3 with TRBJ2-7, with 11 bases fitting TRBD2. The CDR3 contains 16 residues. In germline, CDR1 is LGHNA, CDR2 YSLEER. V was pared by 3 bases and J by 6 bases, with 10 bases of the junction left unmatched. The CDR3 sequence: CASSQGFSLAGGEQYF. Written as DNA, the CDR3 is TGCGCCAGCAGCCAGGGGTTTAGTCTAGCGGGAGGCGAGCAGTACTTC.

The gene calls are TRBV15 and TRBJ1-1, with 10 bases lining up with TRBD1. Germline values: CDR1 LNHNV, CDR2 YYDKDF (reference sequence). The V segment lost 1 base and the J segment 1 base; nucleotides outside the gene matches: 3. The length of the CDR3 is 16 residues. The CDR3 loop is CATSRAGTGENTEAFF. The CDR3 coding sequence is TGTGCCACCAGCAGAGCCGGGACAGGGGAGAACACTGAAGCTTTCTTT.

The V call is TRBV5-6, the J call TRBJ2-5, with unresolved D. CDR1 and CDR2 from the germline V gene are SGHDT and YYEEEE. The length of the CDR3 is 13 residues. V shed 0 bases and J shed 3 bases, with 6 bases lying between them. The CDR3 DNA is TGTGCCAGCAGCTTGGACTACGAAGAGACCCAGTACTTC. Translation gives CASSLDYEETQYF.

V usage is TRBV11-3 and J usage is TRBJ1-1; 7 nucleotides align to TRBD1. Germline CDR1 is SGHNT and CDR2 is YENEEA. The CDR3 is 13 amino acids. With V trimmed by 5 bases and J by 3 bases, 3 bases remained unmatched. The CDR3 region is CASSPRGDTEAFF. CDR3 coding DNA: TGTGCCAGCAGCCCCAGGGGGGACACTGAAGCTTTCTTT. Looking up the rest from reference TRBV11-3 and TRBJ1-1 gives the full variable domain: EAGVVQSPRYKIIEKKQPVAFWCNPISGHNTLYWYLQNLGQGPELLIRYENEEAVDDSQLPKDRFSAERLKGVDSTLKIQPAELGDSAVYLCASSPRGDTEAFFGQGTRLTVV.

The chain is built from TRBV7-2 and TRBJ2-7; D unresolved. The CDR3 is 14 residues long. Trimming took 6 bases from V and 0 from J, leaving 12 bases between them. In germline, CDR1 is SGHTA, CDR2 FQGNSA. CDR3 loop: CASRETVSSYEQYF. The CDR3 nucleotides read TGTGCCAGCAGAGAAACGGTGAGCTCCTACGAGCAGTACTTC.

V is TRBV6-6 and J is TRBJ2-7, with 8 bases that match TRBD1. The CDR3 has 13 residues. With V trimmed by 6 bases and J by 6 bases, 7 bases remained unmatched. Germline V gene lookup returns CDR1 MNHNY and CDR2 SVGAGI (reference sequence). The CDR3 bases are TGTGCCAGCAGGGTACAGGGGGTTGGCGAGCAGTACTTC. The encoded protein is CASRVQGVGEQYF.